This TCR beta chain was identified in a study of primary melanoma T cells and metastatic recurrence. Whole-study findings and limits: T-cell fraction over 20% seemed protective regardless of ulceration or nodes. Suggested, not shown: primary melanomas can contain effective antitumor T cells. Adding T-cell fraction to thickness reportedly best improved survival prediction.

The sample holds a few counts of this clone. Its antigen remains unknown. One end of the junction varies from germline; a read error may be responsible. A nucleotide was unread or ambiguous, so the corresponding amino acid is written X. Repertoires were generated with immunoSEQ multiplex PCR, while TCRdb's copy carries only in-frame clones and drops some. Counted here are around 100 clones, around two thirds occurring once; the ten biggest clones make up over 20%. The germline CDR1 and CDR2 sequences are MNHGY and SAAAGT. This CDR3 contains 18 residues. The sequence was collected from a human donor with melanoma. The chain is built from TRBV6-8 and TRBJ1-4; D is uncertain. The sample was melanoma tumor tissue. CDR3: CAXSDCPSLLVDNEKLFF. In DNA form, the CDR3 reads TGTGCCARCAGTGACTGTCCAAGTCTCCTAGTCGACAATGAAAAACTGTTTTTT.